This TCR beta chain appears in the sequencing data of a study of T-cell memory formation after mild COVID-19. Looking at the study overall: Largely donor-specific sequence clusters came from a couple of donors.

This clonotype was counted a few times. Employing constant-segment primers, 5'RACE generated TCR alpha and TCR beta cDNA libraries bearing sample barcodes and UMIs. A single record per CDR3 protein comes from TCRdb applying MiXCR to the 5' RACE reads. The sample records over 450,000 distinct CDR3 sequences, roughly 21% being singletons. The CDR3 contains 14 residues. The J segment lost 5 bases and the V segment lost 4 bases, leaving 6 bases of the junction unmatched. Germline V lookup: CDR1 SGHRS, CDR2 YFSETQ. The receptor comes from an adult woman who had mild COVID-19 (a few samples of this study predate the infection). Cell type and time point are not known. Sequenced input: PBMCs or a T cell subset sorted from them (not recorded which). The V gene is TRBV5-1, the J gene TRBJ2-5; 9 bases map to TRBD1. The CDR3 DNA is TGCGCCAGCAGCCCCAGGACAGGGGACGAGACCCAGTACTTC. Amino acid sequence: CASSPRTGDETQYF.